The rows below give T cell receptor beta chains drawn from one sample of a study of T cell responses to AZD1222 COVID-19 vaccine. TCRdb keeps only in-frame clones here, not all; method: immunoSEQ multiplex PCR. The repertoire includes some 280,000 clones, about 94% of them detected once, and approximately 0.52% sits in the top ten. Sequenced here: peripheral blood, sampled 28 days after the second AZD1222 dose. The receptors here all came from an adult who received the AZD1222 COVID-19 vaccine. Each CDR3 is given with its conserved first and last residue. The D gene is left open where the match is weak. Rows give clone size only sometimes, using once, few, many, or a class for an expanded clone.

v_gene: TRBV7-8
j_gene: TRBJ1-5
abundance: .
d_gene: TRBD1
CDR3aa: CASSLGDRGQPQHF
CDR3nt: TGTGCCAGCAGCTTAGGGGACAGGGGTCAGCCCCAGCATTTT

v_gene: TRBV7-2
j_gene: TRBJ2-7
abundance: .
d_gene: .
CDR3aa: CASSLGADGSYEQYF
CDR3nt: TGTGCCAGCAGCTTGGGGGCGGACGGGTCCTACGAGCAGTACTTC

v_gene: TRBV7-9
j_gene: TRBJ1-1
abundance: once
d_gene: .
CDR3aa: CASSLQSANTEAFF
CDR3nt: TGTGCCAGCAGCTTACAATCGGCGAACACTGAAGCTTTCTTT

v_gene: TRBV4-2
j_gene: TRBJ2-3
abundance: once
d_gene: TRBD2
CDR3aa: CASSQASGGSDTQYF
CDR3nt: TGTGCCAGCAGCCAAGCTAGCGGGGGCTCAGATACGCAGTATTTT

v_gene: TRBV18
j_gene: TRBJ1-1
abundance: .
d_gene: TRBD1
CDR3aa: CASSLTGGTETEAFF
CDR3nt: TGTGCCAGCTCTCTAACAGGGGGCACGGAGACTGAAGCTTTCTTT

v_gene: TRBV28
j_gene: TRBJ1-3
abundance: once
d_gene: TRBD1
CDR3aa: CASAEGANTIYF
CDR3nt: TGTGCCAGTGCTGAGGGGGCAAACACCATATATTTT

v_gene: TRBV12-3/TRBV12-4
j_gene: TRBJ1-3
abundance: .
d_gene: .
CDR3aa: CASNIGGNTIYF
CDR3nt: TGTGCCAGCAATATTGGGGGAAACACCATATATTTT

v_gene: TRBV28
j_gene: TRBJ2-5
abundance: .
d_gene: .
CDR3aa: CATRAEIQETQYF
CDR3nt: TGTGCCACTCGGGCGGAGATTCAAGAGACCCAGTACTTC

v_gene: TRBV11-2
j_gene: TRBJ1-6
abundance: .
d_gene: .
CDR3aa: CASSPRTVNSPLHF
CDR3nt: TGTGCCAGCAGCCCCCGGACAGTGAATTCACCCCTCCACTTT

v_gene: TRBV28
j_gene: TRBJ1-4
abundance: .
d_gene: .
CDR3aa: CASSPSGLKVGEKLFF
CDR3nt: TGTGCCAGCAGTCCCTCGGGCCTCAAAGTGGGCGAAAAACTGTTTTTT

v_gene: TRBV28
j_gene: TRBJ2-7
abundance: few
d_gene: TRBD1
CDR3aa: CASSLRGGPTYEQYF
CDR3nt: TGTGCCAGCAGTTTGCGAGGGGGCCCCACCTACGAGCAGTACTTC

v_gene: TRBV2
j_gene: TRBJ2-7
abundance: .
d_gene: TRBD2
CDR3aa: CASSEAGLAGVFEQYF
CDR3nt: TGTGCCAGCAGTGAAGCGGGGCTAGCGGGGGTGTTCGAGCAGTACTTC

v_gene: TRBV20-1
j_gene: TRBJ1-2
abundance: .
d_gene: TRBD1
CDR3aa: CSARTGDGYTF
CDR3nt: TGCAGTGCTAGAACAGGGGACGGCTACACCTTC

v_gene: TRBV9
j_gene: TRBJ2-2
abundance: .
d_gene: TRBD2
CDR3aa: CASSVGLAGTGELFF
CDR3nt: TGTGCCAGCAGCGTGGGACTAGCGGGAACCGGGGAGCTGTTTTTT

v_gene: TRBV20-1
j_gene: TRBJ1-2
abundance: .
d_gene: .
CDR3aa: CSASGTFGYTF
CDR3nt: TGCAGTGCTAGCGGGACCTTCGGCTACACCTTC

v_gene: TRBV3-1/TRBV3-2
j_gene: TRBJ2-7
abundance: .
d_gene: TRBD2
CDR3aa: CASSQVLAGGPYEQYF
CDR3nt: TGTGCCAGCAGCCAAGTACTAGCGGGAGGGCCATACGAGCAGTACTTC

v_gene: TRBV27
j_gene: TRBJ2-6
abundance: .
d_gene: .
CDR3aa: CASSPALGAGGANVLTF
CDR3nt: TGTGCCAGCAGTCCCGCTCTTGGGGCAGGGGGGGCCAACGTCCTGACTTTC

v_gene: TRBV5-1
j_gene: TRBJ2-3
abundance: once
d_gene: .
CDR3aa: CASSLAGKVVDTQYF
CDR3nt: TGCGCCAGCAGCTTGGCCGGGAAAGTAGTAGATACGCAGTATTTT

v_gene: TRBV5-1
j_gene: TRBJ2-3
abundance: .
d_gene: TRBD1
CDR3aa: CASTPQGLRTDTQYF
CDR3nt: TGCGCCAGCACCCCACAGGGGCTTCGCACAGATACGCAGTATTTT

v_gene: TRBV11-2
j_gene: TRBJ1-2
abundance: .
d_gene: .
CDR3aa: CASSLGGSPRGYTF
CDR3nt: TGTGCCAGCAGCTTAGGGGGGAGCCCGAGGGGCTACACCTTC

v_gene: TRBV29-1
j_gene: TRBJ2-1
abundance: .
d_gene: TRBD2
CDR3aa: CSVAGLAVNNEQFF
CDR3nt: TGCAGCGTTGCCGGACTAGCGGTTAACAATGAGCAGTTCTTC

v_gene: TRBV28
j_gene: TRBJ1-3
abundance: .
d_gene: .
CDR3aa: CATYRAGNTIYF
CDR3nt: TGTGCCACCTACAGGGCTGGAAACACCATATATTTT

v_gene: TRBV5-1
j_gene: TRBJ2-5
abundance: .
d_gene: .
CDR3aa: CASSSTTTRAQETQYF
CDR3nt: TGCGCCAGCAGCTCAACGACCACTAGGGCCCAAGAGACCCAGTACTTC

v_gene: TRBV5-1
j_gene: TRBJ2-1
abundance: once
d_gene: TRBD2
CDR3aa: CASSFLAGDEQFF
CDR3nt: TGCGCCAGCAGCTTCCTAGCGGGAGATGAGCAGTTCTTC

v_gene: TRBV7-9
j_gene: TRBJ2-3
abundance: .
d_gene: .
CDR3aa: CASSFLGILGTDTQYF
CDR3nt: TGTGCCAGCAGCTTTTTGGGGATTCTGGGCACAGATACGCAGTATTTT

v_gene: TRBV7-6
j_gene: TRBJ1-3
abundance: .
d_gene: TRBD1
CDR3aa: CASSSTPGQGALGNTIYF
CDR3nt: TGTGCCAGCAGCTCTACTCCGGGACAGGGGGCTTTAGGAAACACCATATATTTT

v_gene: TRBV11-2
j_gene: TRBJ1-1
abundance: .
d_gene: .
CDR3aa: CASSPRGPTGTEAFF
CDR3nt: TGTGCCAGCAGCCCCAGAGGGCCGACGGGCACTGAAGCTTTCTTT

v_gene: TRBV28
j_gene: TRBJ1-1
abundance: once
d_gene: .
CDR3aa: CASSSRPGSGAFF
CDR3nt: TGTGCCAGCAGTTCCCGGCCAGGGTCCGGGGCTTTCTTT

v_gene: TRBV5-1
j_gene: TRBJ2-7
abundance: once
d_gene: .
CDR3aa: CASSLNRDGAYEQYF
CDR3nt: TGCGCCAGCAGCTTGAACAGGGATGGGGCCTACGAGCAGTACTTC

v_gene: TRBV7-3
j_gene: TRBJ2-1
abundance: .
d_gene: TRBD2
CDR3aa: CASSLMSSGMYNEQFF
CDR3nt: TGTGCCAGCAGCTTAATGTCTAGCGGGATGTACAATGAGCAGTTCTTC

v_gene: TRBV6-5
j_gene: TRBJ2-7
abundance: .
d_gene: .
CDR3aa: CASSSDTTYEQYF
CDR3nt: TGTGCCAGCAGTTCGGACACTACCTACGAGCAGTACTTC

v_gene: TRBV2
j_gene: TRBJ2-5
abundance: .
d_gene: .
CDR3aa: CASTWGAWETQYF
CDR3nt: TGTGCCAGCACCTGGGGGGCTTGGGAGACCCAGTACTTC

v_gene: TRBV27
j_gene: TRBJ2-7
abundance: few
d_gene: TRBD1
CDR3aa: CASSSPPGGEQYF
CDR3nt: TGTGCCAGCAGTAGTCCCCCAGGGGGCGAGCAGTACTTC

v_gene: TRBV7-9
j_gene: TRBJ1-5
abundance: few
d_gene: TRBD1
CDR3aa: CASSPGTVAEPQHF
CDR3nt: TGTGCCAGCAGCCCCGGGACAGTTGCTGAGCCCCAGCATTTT

v_gene: TRBV7-2
j_gene: TRBJ2-7
abundance: .
d_gene: .
CDR3aa: CASSLDYEQYF
CDR3nt: TGTGCCAGCAGCTTAGACTACGAGCAGTACTTC

v_gene: TRBV6-2/TRBV6-3
j_gene: TRBJ1-5
abundance: .
d_gene: .
CDR3aa: CASSYSGLSNQPQHF
CDR3nt: TGTGCCAGCAGTTATTCGGGTCTCAGCAATCAGCCCCAGCATTTT

v_gene: TRBV5-1
j_gene: TRBJ2-1
abundance: .
d_gene: TRBD2
CDR3aa: CASSPPTSGAPYNEQFF
CDR3nt: TGCGCCAGCAGTCCGCCGACTAGCGGGGCGCCTTACAATGAGCAGTTCTTC

v_gene: TRBV28
j_gene: TRBJ2-7
abundance: .
d_gene: .
CDR3aa: CASSSLGSSYTYEQYF
CDR3nt: TGTGCCAGCAGTTCGCTAGGATCATCTTATACCTACGAGCAGTACTTC

v_gene: TRBV9
j_gene: TRBJ2-2
abundance: .
d_gene: .
CDR3aa: CASSTGQRVTGELFF
CDR3nt: TGTGCCAGCAGCACGGGCCAGAGGGTAACCGGGGAGCTGTTTTTT

v_gene: TRBV7-2
j_gene: TRBJ1-1
abundance: .
d_gene: .
CDR3aa: CASSLLPSYTEAFF
CDR3nt: TGTGCCAGCAGCTTACTACCATCGTACACTGAAGCTTTCTTT

v_gene: TRBV1
j_gene: TRBJ2-7
abundance: once
d_gene: .
CDR3aa: CTSSQDVGGSSYEQYF
CDR3nt: TGCACCAGCAGCCAAGATGTAGGAGGGAGCTCCTACGAGCAGTACTTC

v_gene: TRBV29-1
j_gene: TRBJ2-7
abundance: .
d_gene: .
CDR3aa: CSVAPDRKGEQYF
CDR3nt: TGCAGCGTCGCCCCGGACAGAAAGGGCGAGCAGTACTTC